This passage covers 23 T cell receptor beta chains from one sample sequenced in a study of CD8 T cells in Susac syndrome. An input of about 0.5 to 1 ug of RNA was subjected to reverse transcription using random hexamers. TCRdb reprocessed the immunoSEQ multiplex PCR reads with MiXCR, giving one entry per CDR3 protein. The table has around 130,000 distinct CDR3 sequences, roughly 95% seen once; the top ten hold 0.11% to 0.15%. Sample: CD4+ T cells from PBMCs. The source is a human donor with Susac syndrome.

CDR3 region: CAISSSVVGLAGGLYF. The CDR3 region has the DNA TGTGCCATCAGTTCCTCGGTCGTTGGACTAGCGGGAGGCCTGTACTTC. This sequence joins TRBV10-3 and TRBJ2-7, with 14 bases fitting TRBD2. Germline V gene sequence: CDR1 ENHRY, CDR2 SYGVKD. Trimming at V came to 5 bases and at J to 12 bases, leaving 15 bases not matched to a gene. The CDR3 covers 16 residues.

The CDR3, as DNA: TGCGCCAGCAGGACGACTAGCGGGAGACCCAACGAGCAGTACTTC. It yields the protein CASRTTSGRPNEQYF. V usage is TRBV5-1 and J usage is TRBJ2-7; 12 positions agree with TRBD2. This CDR3 has 15 residues. V gave up 5 bases and J gave up 5 bases; unmatched junction bases: 8. Germline CDR1 is SGHRS and CDR2 is YFSETQ.

V and J are TRBV29-1 and TRBJ1-4; 7 positions match TRBD1. Germline lookup yields CDR1 SQVTM and CDR2 ANQGSEA. Trimming removed 5 bases from V and 3 bases from J; junction bases left unmatched: 3. This CDR3 has 13 residues. This chain's CDR3 is CSVIQGANEKLFF. CDR3 DNA sequence: TGCAGCGTTATCCAGGGGGCTAATGAAAAACTGTTTTTT.

The genes are TRBV29-1 and TRBJ1-2, with D tentatively TRBD1 (5 bases). Trimming removed 4 bases at V and 4 bases at J, with 10 bases between. Germline CDR1 SQVTM, CDR2 ANQGSEA. CDR3 size: 12 residues. CDR3 region: CSVGQGFYGYTF. CDR3 DNA sequence: TGCAGCGTTGGGCAGGGTTTCTATGGCTACACCTTC.

V usage is TRBV19 and J usage is TRBJ2-3; D may correspond to TRBD1 or TRBD2 (5 bases each). V was shortened by 6 bases and J by 4 bases, with 20 bases between the two germline ends. Germline lookup yields CDR1 LNHDA and CDR2 SQIVND (reference sequence). The CDR3 runs to 16 residues. The DNA of the CDR3 is TGTGCCAGTAGGAATCCTCCGGGACCAACTCCAGATACGCAGTATTTT. Its protein is CASRNPPGPTPDTQYF.

The V gene is TRBV28, the J gene TRBJ2-1, with TRBD1 matching over 8 bases. After removal of 3 bases from V and 2 bases from J, the junction contained 0 bases not matched to a gene. The V gene's germline CDR1 is MDHEN and CDR2 SYDVKM. The CDR3 has 14 amino acids. Here the CDR3 DNA reads TGTGCCAGCAGTTTGGGACAGGCCTACAATGAGCAGTTCTTC. Protein product: CASSLGQAYNEQFF.

The CDR3 region is CASSQDRVDQPQHF. The CDR3 nucleotides read TGTGCCAGCTCACAAGACAGGGTTGATCAGCCCCAGCATTTT. The chain is built from TRBV18 and TRBJ1-5, with TRBD1 identical over 7 bases. Germline CDR1 is KGHSH and CDR2 is LQKENI. V was clipped by 4 bases and J by 5 bases; unmatched bases: 5. This CDR3 comprises 14 residues. Using reference TRBV18 and TRBJ1-5 for the parts outside the CDR3, the full variable domain is NAGVMQNPRHLVRRRGQEARLRCSPMKGHSHVYWYRQLPEEGLKFMVYLQKENIIDESGMPKERFSAEFPKEGPSILRIQQVVRGDSAAYFCASSQDRVDQPQHFGDGTRLSIL.

The V gene is TRBV6-5, the J gene TRBJ2-7, with 10 bases lining up with TRBD2. The V gene's germline CDR1 is MNHEY and CDR2 SVGAGI. The CDR3 runs 16 residues. J was trimmed by 7 bases and V by 2 bases; bases with no gene match: 11. Here the CDR3 reads CASSYLRTSGLGEQYF. The DNA of the CDR3 is TGTGCCAGCAGTTACCTCCGGACTAGCGGCCTTGGTGAGCAGTACTTC.

V is TRBV25-1 and J is TRBJ2-4; D unclear. The CDR3 covers 11 residues. Germline V gene sequence: CDR1 MGHDK, CDR2 SYGVNS. With 1 base removed from V and 9 bases from J, the gap between germline ends came to 4 bases. The DNA of the CDR3 is TGTGCCAGCAGTGAATTGGGCATTCAGTACTTC. This encodes CASSELGIQYF.

CDR3: CASSLQGLATRETQYF. The CDR3 region has the DNA TGTGCCAGCAGTTTGCAGGGTCTAGCCACAAGAGAGACCCAGTACTTC. The chain uses TRBV27 and TRBJ2-5; D may correspond to TRBD1 or TRBD2 (5 bases each). Germline V CDR1 and CDR2: MNHEY, SMNVEV (reference sequence). V was trimmed by 3 bases and J by 4 bases, leaving 18 bases between them. CDR3 length: 16 residues.

The chain uses TRBV3-1 and TRBJ2-5; TRBD1 might be the D (6 bases). The CDR3 runs to 15 residues. The V gene lost 1 base and the J gene lost 4 bases, with 13 bases spanning the gap. CDR1 LGHDT and CDR2 YNNKEL come from the germline V gene (reference sequence). The CDR3 region is CASSQGRGSGETQYF. CDR3 DNA sequence: TGTGCCAGCAGCCAAGGCAGGGGCAGTGGAGAGACCCAGTACTTC.

The chain is built from TRBV2 and TRBJ1-1; perhaps TRBD1 as D (6 bases). V was trimmed by 1 base and J by 4 bases, leaving 7 bases between them. The CDR3 sequence is 13 residues long. CDR1 is SNHLY, CDR2 FYNNEI, per germline. CDR3 region: CASSEGQATEAFF. CDR3 DNA: TGTGCCAGCAGTGAAGGACAGGCCACTGAAGCTTTCTTT.

The genes are TRBV20-1 and TRBJ2-1, with 7 positions matching TRBD2. The CDR3 consists of 15 residues. V trimming: 8 bases; J trimming: 3 bases; junction bases outside the gene matches: 13. Germline V gives CDR1 DFQATT, CDR2 SNEGSKA (reference sequence). CDR3 residues: CSTLAPWTSYNEQFF. CDR3 DNA sequence: TGCAGTACGCTAGCCCCCTGGACTAGCTACAATGAGCAGTTCTTC.

This rearrangement joins TRBV18 to TRBJ2-1; TRBD1 is a possible D gene (5 bases). V was trimmed by 1 base and J by 8 bases, leaving 15 bases between them. The germline V gene has CDR1 KGHSH and CDR2 LQKENI. The CDR3 covers 15 residues. For the CDR3, the DNA is TGTGCCAGCTCACCACTTGGGCAGAAAGGGGATGAGCAGTTCTTC. This translates into CASSPLGQKGDEQFF.

The chain has TRBV18 and TRBJ1-1; D unresolved. The CDR3 sequence is 12 residues long. Trimming cost V 3 bases and J 7 bases, with 9 bases left between them. Germline lookup yields CDR1 KGHSH and CDR2 LQKENI. The CDR3: CASSPTSVEAFF. The DNA of the CDR3 is TGTGCCAGCTCACCGACGAGCGTTGAAGCTTTCTTT.

The V call is TRBV29-1, the J call TRBJ2-7; tentatively, D is TRBD2 (6 bases). Germline V gives CDR1 SQVTM, CDR2 ANQGSEA. The CDR3 loop spans 14 amino acids. Trimming took 0 bases from V and 3 from J, leaving 12 bases between them. The CDR3 DNA follows: TGCAGCGTTGAAGATGGCGGGGATAACTACGAGCAGTACTTC. Amino acids: CSVEDGGDNYEQYF.

This chain joins TRBV7-6 and TRBJ2-5; 9 bases match TRBD1. Unmatched junction bases numbered 9, after V lost 5 bases and J lost 2 bases. The CDR3 loop spans 16 amino acids. Germline V gives CDR1 SGHVS, CDR2 FNYEAQ. CDR3 region: CASSPNVGTGQETQYF. DNA of the CDR3: TGTGCCAGCAGCCCAAATGTAGGGACAGGGCAAGAGACCCAGTACTTC.

This chain links TRBV7-9 with TRBJ2-1; D possibly matches TRBD1 or TRBD2 (5 bases each). The germline V gene has CDR1 SEHNR and CDR2 FQNEAQ (reference sequence). CDR3 length: 15 residues. V lost 5 bases, J lost 4 bases, and 15 bases lay in between. The CDR3 DNA sequence: TGTGCCAGCAGCCTCGGGGCCTCCTTTTACAATGAGCAGTTCTTC. Translating gives CASSLGASFYNEQFF.

The chain recombines TRBV4-3 with TRBJ2-7; D is perhaps TRBD2 (7 bases). The CDR3 consists of 16 residues. The V end lost 0 bases, the J end lost 4 bases, and 16 bases lay between the germline ends. Germline CDR1 LGHNA, CDR2 YSLEER. CDR3 sequence: CASSQDRGARGYEQYF. The CDR3 DNA sequence: TGCGCCAGCAGCCAAGATCGGGGGGCGCGTGGGTACGAGCAGTACTTC.

The rearrangement links TRBV19 to TRBJ1-1, with D perhaps TRBD1 (6 bases). Germline V gene data show CDR1 as LNHDA and CDR2 as SQIVND (reference sequence). This CDR3 contains 12 residues. V shed 5 bases and J shed 5 bases, with 9 bases lying between them. CDR3 nucleotides: TGTGCCAGTAGTCTCACAGGGACTGAAGCTTTCTTT. This codes for CASSLTGTEAFF.

The chain couples TRBV19 to TRBJ2-7; 8 bases agree with TRBD2. CDR1 is LNHDA, CDR2 SQIVND, per germline (reference sequence). V lost 8 bases and J lost 3; bases outside the gene matches: 0. This CDR3 contains 11 residues. CDR3 nucleotide sequence: TGTGCCAGTGGGACTAGCTACGAGCAGTACTTC. It specifies CASGTSYEQYF.

This clonotype occurred once. This rearrangement joins TRBV20-1 to TRBJ1-1; no clear D. The germline V gene encodes CDR1 DFQATT and CDR2 SNEGSKA (reference sequence). Trimming left V 6 bases short and J 0 bases short, with 17 bases between. There are 15 residues in the CDR3. The CDR3 DNA reads as TGCAGTGCGCCCCCTGGGCGTCGGGTGAACACTGAAGCTTTCTTT. Its protein product is CSAPPGRRVNTEAFF.

This rearrangement joins TRBV29-1 to TRBJ2-1; no reliable D call. Trimming shortened V by 7 bases and J by 5 bases, and 12 bases separated the two germline ends. The CDR3 is made up of 12 amino acids. The V gene's germline CDR1 is SQVTM and CDR2 ANQGSEA. CDR3 sequence (DNA): TGCAGCGCCCTGACGGATAACAATGAGCAGTTCTTC. Protein: CSALTDNNEQFF.